The sequence of this T cell receptor beta chain was determined in a study of blood T cell repertoires in COVID-19. CDR3 length equals 16 residues. Germline-derived CDR1 and CDR2 are MGHDK and SYGVNS. The ends were cut back, 7 bases at V and 4 bases at J, with 22 bases in the middle. Authors' data handling: Estimates of nucleated cell counts were drawn from the amplification of reference gene primers. The data were produced by immunoSEQ multiplex PCR, yet TCRdb's version contains in-frame clones alone and is incomplete. V, J and clone size are taken as reported in that table, and D and trimming were inferred from the DNA itself. The sample records 250,000 or so clones, approximately 88% being singletons.

The sample consisted of PBMCs or T cells enriched from blood (not recorded which). This clonotype was obtained from a middle-aged woman who had been exposed to COVID-19. The V gene is TRBV25-1, the J gene TRBJ1-2; D not certain. CDR3 coding DNA: TGTGCCAGCACAAATGAAGGTTCGTCGGGGATCTATGGCTACACCTTC. This sequence encodes CASTNEGSSGIYGYTF.